Presented here are 26 T cell receptor beta chains from one specimen sequenced in a study of T cell repertoires in cytomegalovirus infection. TCRdb reprocessed the reads via MiXCR and lists one record per CDR3 protein. The profile shows around 320,000 distinct CDR3 sequences, 9.5% of them singletons. Sequencing was performed on PBMCs. Every receptor here comes from a human donor in good health (CMV status not recorded). Some clones in this sample may be carry-over from other donors' samples.

This clonotype showed up just a few times. The rearrangement uses TRBV11-2 and TRBJ2-2, with D tentatively TRBD2 (6 bases). This CDR3 spans 17 amino acids. Germline lookup yields CDR1 SGHAT and CDR2 FQNNGV. Trimming removed 3 bases at V and 4 bases at J, with 18 bases between. The CDR3 region has the DNA TGTGCCAGCAGCTTCCCGGCGGGAAGGGTTGGCACCGGGGAGCTGTTTTTT. Its translation is CASSFPAGRVGTGELFF.

This clonotype was recorded many times. This chain joins TRBV7-3 and TRBJ2-2; no definite D call. Trimming left V 5 bases short and J 3 bases short, with 4 bases between. This CDR3 comprises 12 residues. Germline V gene lookup returns CDR1 SGHTA and CDR2 FQGTGA. CDR3 nucleotide sequence: TGTGCCAGCAGCACATACACCGGGGAGCTGTTTTTT. Its protein product is CASSTYTGELFF.

This clonotype was detected ten times or more. The rearrangement joins TRBV7-2 to TRBJ1-3, with 7 bases fitting TRBD1. Germline trimming cut 0 bases from V and 5 bases from J; bases unmatched to any gene: 4. This CDR3 spans 15 amino acids. CDR1 SGHTA and CDR2 FQGNSA come from the germline V gene. DNA for the CDR3: TGTGCCAGCAGCTTAGCGAGGGACAGACGAAACACCATATATTTT. It encodes CASSLARDRRNTIYF.

In its sample, this clonotype was seen many times. The chain is built from TRBV15 and TRBJ2-4, with 9 bases lining up with TRBD1. The CDR3 length is 20 residues. J lost 3 bases, V lost 0 bases, and 15 bases had no gene match. CDR1 LNHNV and CDR2 YYDKDF come from the germline V gene (reference sequence). CDR3 sequence reads: CATSREISAPGQGVKNIQYF. CDR3 sequence (DNA): TGTGCCACCAGCAGAGAAATCTCTGCTCCGGGACAGGGCGTCAAAAACATTCAGTACTTC.

In this sample, this clonotype turned up a few times. The chain links TRBV7-2 to TRBJ1-2, with D possibly being TRBD1 (6 bases). V was cut by 0 bases and J by 5 bases, with 13 bases left in between. Germline V gives CDR1 SGHTA, CDR2 FQGNSA. The CDR3 runs 15 residues. CDR3 region: CASSLAGGARYGYTF. As DNA, the CDR3 is TGTGCCAGCAGCTTAGCCGGGGGCGCGCGGTATGGCTACACCTTC.

This clonotype has just a few counts. The V gene is TRBV13, the J gene TRBJ2-7, with D possibly TRBD1 on 5 matching bases. Germline-derived CDR1 and CDR2 are PRHDT and FYEKMQ (reference sequence). V lost 2 bases and J lost 6, with 14 bases in between. The CDR3 consists of 14 residues. CDR3 region: CASSLNQGLGEQYF. The CDR3 nucleotides are TGTGCCAGCAGCTTAAATCAGGGTTTGGGCGAGCAGTACTTC.

This clonotype was picked up many times. The genes are TRBV28 and TRBJ1-2; D might be TRBD1 (5 bases). The CDR3 is 14 amino acids. Trimming removed 8 bases at V and 2 bases at J, with 15 bases between. Germline CDR1 and CDR2: MDHEN and SYDVKM. The CDR3 nucleotides read TGTGCCAGCCAAAATGCGGGGGGGAACTATGGCTACACCTTC. The encoded protein is CASQNAGGNYGYTF.

This clonotype was recorded at least ten times. The gene calls are TRBV7-2 and TRBJ1-4; D is undetermined. CDR1 is SGHTA and CDR2 is FQGNSA in the germline V gene. CDR3 size: 18 residues. V was pared by 4 bases and J by 0 bases, with 18 bases between. The CDR3 bases are TGTGCCAGCAGCTCCCAGGTCGGCAGAGGTCCAACTAATGAAAAACTGTTTTTT. This gives the protein CASSSQVGRGPTNEKLFF. The entire variable domain, with the rest obtained from reference TRBV7-2 and TRBJ1-4, is as follows: GAGVSQSPSNKVTEKGKDVELRCDPISGHTALYWYRQSLGQGLEFLIYFQGNSAPDKSGLPSDRFSAERTGGSVSTLTIQRTQQEDSAVYLCASSSQVGRGPTNEKLFFGSGTQLSVL.

This clonotype has more than one count but fewer than ten. The rearrangement joins TRBV10-3 to TRBJ2-1, with TRBD2 as a possible D gene (6 bases). V was clipped by 4 bases and J by 7 bases, with 17 bases between them. The length of the CDR3 is 15 residues. Germline V CDR1 and CDR2: ENHRY, SYGVKD. This chain's CDR3 is CAISAGGVLGNEQFF. DNA of the CDR3: TGTGCCATCAGTGCCGGGGGAGTTCTCGGTAATGAGCAGTTCTTC.

This chain connects TRBV7-2 to TRBJ1-3, with TRBD1 as a possible D gene (6 bases). Between the trimmed V and J ends, which lost 6 bases and 3 bases, there was a span of 21 bases. CDR1 and CDR2 from the germline V gene are SGHTA and FQGNSA. This CDR3 comprises 17 residues. In DNA form, the CDR3 reads TGTGCCAGCAGTTCTACAGGCCGGGGGGCAGGTGGAAACACCATATATTTT. This gives the protein CASSSTGRGAGGNTIYF.

V and J are TRBV6-1 and TRBJ2-5, with 13 bases lining up with TRBD2. Germline CDR1 is MNHNS and CDR2 is SASEGT. Germline trimming cut 7 bases from V and 1 base from J; bases unmatched to any gene: 30. This CDR3 comprises 24 residues. The CDR3 region has the DNA TGTGCCAGCATCTCCTTAGGGGACAGACCTAATGGACTAGCGGGGGCCCGAAGCCAAGAGACCCAGTACTTC. Its translation: CASISLGDRPNGLAGARSQETQYF.

This clonotype came up many times. The V gene is TRBV12-3 or TRBV12-4, the J gene TRBJ2-7; the match to TRBD2 covers 15 bases. The CDR3 has 16 amino acids. With V trimmed by 7 bases and J by 5 bases, 9 bases remained unmatched. The CDR3 loop reads CASKPQGTSGRNEQYF. As DNA, the CDR3 is TGTGCCAGCAAACCCCAGGGGACTAGCGGGAGGAACGAGCAGTACTTC.

The chain links TRBV20-1 to TRBJ1-5; no firm D call. Trimming left V 6 bases short and J 1 base short, with 16 bases between. The CDR3 totals 15 residues. Germline V lookup: CDR1 DFQATT, CDR2 SNEGSKA (reference sequence). CDR3 DNA sequence: TGCAGTGCCGCGGCCTGGGCAGAAAGCAATCAGCCCCAGCATTTT. Translated, it gives CSAAAWAESNQPQHF.

The chain combines TRBV28 with TRBJ1-5, with a possible D match to TRBD1 (6 bases). Trimming cost V 5 bases and J 2 bases, with 16 bases left between them. CDR1 MDHEN and CDR2 SYDVKM come from the germline V gene. The CDR3 runs 16 residues. The CDR3, as DNA: TGTGCCAGCAGTCCTCAAACAGGGTTGGGCAATCAGCCCCAGCATTTT. Translating gives CASSPQTGLGNQPQHF.

This clonotype was counted between two and nine times. The chain employs TRBV12-3 or TRBV12-4 and TRBJ1-3; D may be TRBD1 (6 bases). Trimming removed 3 bases from V and 4 bases from J, with 10 bases in between. This CDR3 spans 14 amino acids. The CDR3 region has the DNA TGTGCCAGCAGTTTCTGGGGGCTCGGAAACACCATATATTTT. This encodes CASSFWGLGNTIYF.

This clonotype was picked up many times. This chain's CDR3 is CASSRGPTTWNQPQHF. In DNA, the CDR3 is TGTGCCAGCAGCCGAGGGCCAACCACTTGGAATCAGCCCCAGCATTTT. The chain is built from TRBV7-2 and TRBJ1-5; D is unresolved. Trimming removed 5 bases at V and 4 bases at J, with 18 bases between. This CDR3 spans 16 amino acids. CDR1 and CDR2 from the germline V gene are SGHTA and FQGNSA.

The table lists this clonotype with many counts. V gene TRBV28 combines with J gene TRBJ2-1; 10 nucleotides align to TRBD2. The CDR3 runs to 15 residues. Germline trimming cut 5 bases from V and 11 bases from J; bases unmatched to any gene: 12. From germline, CDR1 is MDHEN and CDR2 SYDVKM. This chain's CDR3 is CASSGLAGVDRKQFF. For the CDR3, the DNA is TGTGCCAGCAGTGGTCTAGCGGGAGTAGACAGGAAGCAGTTCTTC.

The V gene is TRBV4-2, the J gene TRBJ1-5; no reliable D call. This CDR3 comprises 16 residues. CDR1 is LGHNA, CDR2 YNFKEQ, per germline. Trimming removed 3 bases from V and 6 bases from J, with 18 bases in between. The CDR3 here is CASSQDPSNGGQPQHF. CDR3 coding DNA: TGTGCCAGCAGCCAGGACCCGAGCAACGGAGGTCAGCCCCAGCATTTT.

This clonotype showed up many times. This sequence joins TRBV7-2 and TRBJ2-5, with a tentative D call TRBD2 (5 bases). The germline V gene has CDR1 SGHTA and CDR2 FQGNSA. This CDR3 spans 14 amino acids. V lost 0 bases and J 5 bases, leaving 10 bases between the germline ends. CDR3 sequence (DNA): TGTGCCAGCAGCTTAGCGACGAGGGTGGAGACCCAGTACTTC. It is translated as CASSLATRVETQYF.

This clonotype was observed many times. This chain uses TRBV7-2 with TRBJ2-6; D gene uncertain. CDR1 and CDR2 from the germline V gene are SGHTA and FQGNSA. The CDR3 totals 15 residues. Trimming removed 1 base at V and 1 base at J, with 5 bases between. The CDR3 here is CASSLVESGANVLTF. The DNA of the CDR3 is TGTGCCAGCAGCTTAGTGGAGTCTGGGGCCAACGTCCTGACTTTC. Full variable domain (rest looked up from reference TRBV7-2 and TRBJ2-6): GAGVSQSPSNKVTEKGKDVELRCDPISGHTALYWYRQSLGQGLEFLIYFQGNSAPDKSGLPSDRFSAERTGGSVSTLTIQRTQQEDSAVYLCASSLVESGANVLTFGAGSRLTVL.

V gene TRBV2 combines with J gene TRBJ2-6; 8 positions match TRBD1. CDR3 length: 15 residues. Germline V gene sequence: CDR1 SNHLY, CDR2 FYNNEI. The V segment lost 8 bases and the J segment 0 bases; nucleotides outside the gene matches: 3. The CDR3 loop is CASGQGGSGANVLTF. The CDR3 coding sequence is TGTGCCAGCGGACAGGGCGGCTCTGGGGCCAACGTCCTGACTTTC.

At least ten counts were recorded for this clonotype. The V call is TRBV6-2 or TRBV6-3, the J call TRBJ1-2; tentatively, D is TRBD1 (5 bases). CDR3 length: 11 amino acids. V lost 10 bases, J lost 8 bases, and 14 bases lay in between. CDR1 and CDR2 from the germline V gene are MNHEY and SVGEGT. This chain's CDR3 is CATLRGRGYTF. The CDR3 DNA follows: TGTGCCACCCTTCGGGGACGGGGCTACACCTTC.

In this sample, this clonotype turned up a few times. The chain is built from TRBV20-1 and TRBJ2-3; D is unresolved. Germline CDR1 and CDR2: DFQATT and SNEGSKA (reference sequence). The CDR3 has 14 residues. V gave up 7 bases and J gave up 5 bases, with 19 bases separating them. The CDR3 coding sequence is TGCAGTGTTGAGACGCTCAGCCTGGGAGATACGCAGTATTTT. This gives the protein CSVETLSLGDTQYF.

This chain connects TRBV7-3 to TRBJ1-1; a possible D gene is TRBD1 (5 bases). There are 14 residues in the CDR3. V lost 4 bases and J 5 bases, leaving 14 bases between the germline ends. Looked up from germline, CDR1 is SGHTA and CDR2 is FQGTGA. This chain's CDR3 is CASSSGAGKTEAFF. DNA of the CDR3: TGTGCCAGCAGCTCCGGGGCGGGTAAAACTGAAGCTTTCTTT. The variable domain in full, completed from reference TRBV7-3 and TRBJ1-1, reads GAGVSQTPSNKVTEKGKYVELRCDPISGHTALYWYRQSLGQGPEFLIYFQGTGAADDSGLPNDRFFAVRPEGSVSTLKIQRTERGDSAVYLCASSSGAGKTEAFFGQGTRLTVV.

This chain links TRBV6-1 with TRBJ2-7; D remains ambiguous. The CDR3 consists of 14 residues. Deletions cut 2 bases from V and 2 bases from J, with 10 bases between. Germline CDR1 and CDR2: MNHNS and SASEGT. CDR3 in amino acids: CASSELVATYEQYF. As DNA, the CDR3 is TGTGCCAGCAGTGAATTGGTGGCCACCTACGAGCAGTACTTC.

This clonotype was counted many times. This chain joins TRBV12-3 or TRBV12-4 and TRBJ2-1; the D gene is possibly TRBD2 (6 bases). V lost 6 bases, J lost 5 bases, and 14 bases lay in between. The CDR3 sequence is 14 residues long. This CDR3 reads CASSVTGLHNEQFF. In nucleotides, the CDR3 is TGTGCCAGCAGCGTCACGGGACTCCACAATGAGCAGTTCTTC.